These 14 T cell receptor beta chains were all obtained from the same sample, sequenced in a study of Ad26.COV2.S vaccination and SARS-CoV-2 variants. Treatment described: some 19 received Ad26.COV2.S at low or high dose, single or two shots; roughly five received placebo; per-sample allocation not given. Material that was analyzed had been drawn on day 63 after the first vaccine or placebo injection. Profiling relied on immunoSEQ multiplex PCR, and the TCRdb table lists in-frame clones only, not all of them. Of 400,000 to 500,000 clones in the sample, about 88% are singletons; the top ten hold around 2.6%. Material: peripheral blood, obtained in a trial of Ad26.COV2.S vaccine versus placebo. These receptors were taken from a person aged 18 to 65 who received the Ad26.COV2.S COVID-19 vaccine or a placebo.

The rearrangement uses TRBV2 and TRBJ1-1, with 7 bases aligning to TRBD1. The CDR3 is made up of 14 amino acids. Germline V CDR1 and CDR2: SNHLY, FYNNEI. Trimming removed 5 bases from V and 0 bases from J; junction bases left unmatched: 3. This CDR3 is CASSSTGLNTEAFF. The CDR3 DNA reads as TGTGCCAGCAGTTCGACAGGGTTGAACACTGAAGCTTTCTTT.

CDR3 sequence reads: CASSEEGSNYGYTF. DNA of the CDR3: TGTGCCAGCAGTGAAGAGGGTTCTAACTATGGCTACACCTTC. V is TRBV2 and J is TRBJ1-2, with unresolved D. Germline CDR1 reads SNHLY; CDR2 reads FYNNEI. CDR3 length equals 14 residues. Trimming removed 1 base from V and 0 bases from J, with 6 bases in between.

In regard to this clone: Other DNA sequences of this sample code for an identical CDR3. The chain combines TRBV3-1 (or the pseudogene TRBV3-2) with TRBJ1-5; D uncertain. Germline V gene sequence: CDR1 LGHDT, CDR2 YNNKEL (reference sequence). V was clipped by 0 bases and J by 5 bases, with 5 bases between them. The CDR3 is 13 residues long. CDR3 amino acids: CASSQDLDQPQHF. DNA of the CDR3: TGTGCCAGCAGCCAAGATCTAGATCAGCCCCAGCATTTT.

The CDR3 region is CASTGGPYEQYF. The CDR3 region has the DNA TGTGCCAGCACGGGGGGCCCCTACGAGCAGTACTTC. The genes are TRBV2 and TRBJ2-7; weak D call: TRBD2 (7 bases). Deletions cut 7 bases from V and 2 bases from J, with 9 bases between. The germline CDR1 and CDR2 sequences are SNHLY and FYNNEI. The CDR3 length is 12 residues. Variable domain in full (rest from reference TRBV2 and TRBJ2-7): EPEVTQTPSHQVTQMGQEVILRCVPISNHLYFYWYRQILGQKVEFLVSFYNNEISEKSEIFDDQFSVERPDGSNFTLKIRSTKLEDSAMYFCASTGGPYEQYFGPGTRLTVT.

The J gene is TRBJ1-5, the V gene TRBV28; unclear D gene. V lost 3 bases and J 6 bases, leaving 6 bases between the germline ends. The CDR3 is made up of 12 amino acids. From germline, CDR1 is MDHEN and CDR2 SYDVKM. The CDR3 sequence: CASSFHSQPQHF. CDR3 DNA sequence: TGTGCCAGCAGTTTTCATTCTCAGCCCCAGCATTTT.

On this clone itself: The sample has other DNA sequences that encode this CDR3 too. This chain links TRBV9 with TRBJ2-3; maybe TRBD2 (6 bases). The germline CDR1 and CDR2 sequences are SGDLS and YYNGEE. V shed 0 bases and J shed 1 base, with 9 bases lying between them. The CDR3 runs 15 residues. The CDR3 nucleotides read TGTGCCAGCAGCGTAGCCGGGGGACGCACAGATACGCAGTATTTT. Translating gives CASSVAGGRTDTQYF.

V gene TRBV4-2 combines with J gene TRBJ1-4; the D is unclear. The CDR3 spans 17 residues. Deletions cut 2 bases from V and 5 bases from J, with 18 bases between. In germline, CDR1 is LGHNA, CDR2 YNFKEQ. CDR3 nucleotide sequence: TGTGCCAGCAGCCAACCTATCCGGACCGCTCAAAATGAAAAACTGTTTTTT. It is translated as CASSQPIRTAQNEKLFF.

This chain uses TRBV5-4 with TRBJ2-1; 7 nucleotides line up with TRBD2. This CDR3 has 16 amino acids. The germline V gene encodes CDR1 SGHNT and CDR2 YYREEE (reference sequence). With 2 bases clipped from V and 3 bases from J, the junction kept 8 bases outside the gene matches. CDR3 sequence: CASSLGGSGNYNEQFF. The CDR3 DNA is TGTGCCAGCAGCTTAGGAGGAAGCGGGAACTACAATGAGCAGTTCTTC.

The CDR3 sequence: CASSLVQGMAFF. CDR3 DNA sequence: TGTGCCAGCAGCCTAGTACAGGGAATGGCTTTCTTT. The chain employs TRBV7-2 and TRBJ1-1; D is perhaps TRBD1 (6 bases). CDR3 length: 12 amino acids. Trimming removed 5 bases from V and 11 bases from J, with 15 bases in between. In germline, CDR1 is SGHTA, CDR2 FQGNSA.

This rearrangement joins TRBV30 to TRBJ2-5; no definite D call. The CDR3 is 11 amino acids. V was clipped by 3 bases and J by 1 base, with 3 bases between them. Germline V gene sequence: CDR1 GTSNPN, CDR2 SVGIG (reference sequence). Here the CDR3 reads CAWSFQETQYF. The CDR3 DNA reads TGTGCCTGGAGCTTCCAAGAGACCCAGTACTTC.

V is TRBV3-1 (or the pseudogene TRBV3-2) and J is TRBJ2-2, with no clear D. The ends were cut back, 0 bases at V and 7 bases at J, with 6 bases in the middle. This CDR3 contains 13 residues. CDR1 is LGHDT, CDR2 YNNKEL, per germline (reference sequence). The CDR3 nucleotides are TGTGCCAGCAGCCAAGATAAGAACGGGGAGCTGTTTTTT. Its protein product is CASSQDKNGELFF.

The chain couples TRBV6-5 to TRBJ1-2; perhaps TRBD1 as D (5 bases). The CDR3 spans 12 residues. CDR1 MNHEY and CDR2 SVGAGI come from the germline V gene. Trimming cost V 6 bases and J 6 bases, with 11 bases left between them. CDR3 coding DNA: TGTGCCAGCAGGCCTGGGGGGAATGGCTACACCTTC. Translation gives CASRPGGNGYTF.

This clone showed up just a few times. The chain is built from TRBV13 and TRBJ1-6; D ambiguous. Trimming shortened V by 8 bases and J by 2 bases, and 22 bases separated the two germline ends. This CDR3 contains 18 residues. The germline gives CDR1 PRHDT, CDR2 FYEKMQ (reference sequence). In nucleotides, the CDR3 is TGTGCCAGCGGCATCTTCGGGAGCATAGGTGCCTATAATTCACCCCTCCACTTT. Its translation: CASGIFGSIGAYNSPLHF.

This clone was counted only a few times. The sample contains more than one DNA sequence encoding this CDR3. The rearrangement uses TRBV7-3 and TRBJ2-2; 8 bases fit TRBD2. The germline CDR1 and CDR2 sequences are SGHTA and FQGTGA. The CDR3 spans 15 residues. The ends lost 1 base at V and 4 bases at J; junction bases unmatched: 2. The CDR3 nucleotides read TGTGCCAGCAGCTTAAGAAGCGGGAGCACCGGGGAGCTGTTTTTT. Protein sequence: CASSLRSGSTGELFF.